This TCR beta chain originates from a study of blood T cell repertoires in COVID-19. Germline V gene lookup returns CDR1 MNHEY and CDR2 SMNVEV (reference sequence). The V end lost 2 bases, the J end lost 4 bases, and 9 bases lay between the germline ends. The length of the CDR3 is 14 residues. Method: immunoSEQ multiplex PCR; TCRdb's copy keeps in-frame clones and lacks some. Altogether approximately 90,000 clones are present, around four fifths being singletons, with the ten largest covering 30% to 35%. The sequenced material came from peripheral blood. The chain employs TRBV27 and TRBJ2-1; TRBD1 might be the D (6 bases). The sequence was collected from a woman over 75 with active or convalescent COVID-19. CDR3 in DNA: TGTGCCAGCAGTTTACGAGGACAGTACAATGAGCAGTTCTTC. It encodes CASSLRGQYNEQFF.